This T cell receptor beta chain was sequenced during a study of radiotherapy plus CTLA-4 blockade in lung cancer. The method was immunoSEQ multiplex PCR; TCRdb's version includes in-frame clones alone and lacks a portion of them. The repertoire holds roughly 110,000 clones, with about 85% as singletons. Lung cancer patients with chemo-refractory metastatic non-small-cell disease were given focal radiation plus CTLA-4 blockade with ipilimumab. Losses at the gene ends were 7 bases for V and 0 bases for J; bases not matched to a gene: 6. CDR1 SQVTM and CDR2 ANQGSEA come from the germline V gene. This CDR3 has 14 residues.

The chain carries TRBV29-1 and TRBJ1-1, with 9 bases fitting TRBD1. The receptor's source is a human donor with non-small cell lung cancer that progressed on radiotherapy plus ipilimumab. Some clones in this sample may be carry-over from other donors' samples. The sequencing used peripheral blood, collected from a patient treated with radiotherapy plus ipilimumab. The CDR3 reads CSARDRVVNTEAFF. The CDR3 coding sequence is TGCAGCGCTAGGGACAGGGTGGTGAACACTGAAGCTTTCTTT.